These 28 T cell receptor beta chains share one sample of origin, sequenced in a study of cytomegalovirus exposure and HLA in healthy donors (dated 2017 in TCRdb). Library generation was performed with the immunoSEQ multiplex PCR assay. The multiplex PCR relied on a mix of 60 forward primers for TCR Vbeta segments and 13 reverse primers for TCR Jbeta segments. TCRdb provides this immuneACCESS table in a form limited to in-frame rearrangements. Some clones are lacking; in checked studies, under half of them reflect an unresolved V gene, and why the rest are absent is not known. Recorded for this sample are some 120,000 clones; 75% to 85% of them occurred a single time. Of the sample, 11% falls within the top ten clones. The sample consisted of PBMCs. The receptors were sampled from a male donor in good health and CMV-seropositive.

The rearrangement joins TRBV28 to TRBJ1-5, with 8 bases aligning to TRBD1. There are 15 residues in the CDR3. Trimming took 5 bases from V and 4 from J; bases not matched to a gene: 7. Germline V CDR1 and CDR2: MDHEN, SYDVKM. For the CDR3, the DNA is TGTGCCAGCAGTGTTCACAGGGGGGGAAATCAGCCCCAGCATTTT. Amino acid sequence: CASSVHRGGNQPQHF.

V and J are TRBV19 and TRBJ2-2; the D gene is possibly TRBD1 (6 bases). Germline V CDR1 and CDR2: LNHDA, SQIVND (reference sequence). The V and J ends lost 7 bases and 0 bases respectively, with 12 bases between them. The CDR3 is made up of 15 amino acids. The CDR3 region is CASTIGQTNTGELFF. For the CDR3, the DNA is TGTGCCAGTACTATCGGACAGACGAACACCGGGGAGCTGTTTTTT.

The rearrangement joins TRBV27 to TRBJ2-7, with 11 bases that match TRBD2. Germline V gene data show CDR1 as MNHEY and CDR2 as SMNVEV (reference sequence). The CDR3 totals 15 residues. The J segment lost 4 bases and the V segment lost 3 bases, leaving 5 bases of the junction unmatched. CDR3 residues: CASSLGTSGSYEQYF. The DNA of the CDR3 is TGTGCCAGCAGTTTGGGAACTAGCGGGAGTTACGAGCAGTACTTC.

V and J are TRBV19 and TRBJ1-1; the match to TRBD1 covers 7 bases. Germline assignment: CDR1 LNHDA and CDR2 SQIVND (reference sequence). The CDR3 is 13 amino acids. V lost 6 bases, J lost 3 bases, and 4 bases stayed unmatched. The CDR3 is CASSTGVDTEAFF. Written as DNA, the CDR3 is TGTGCCAGTAGCACAGGGGTGGACACTGAAGCTTTCTTT.

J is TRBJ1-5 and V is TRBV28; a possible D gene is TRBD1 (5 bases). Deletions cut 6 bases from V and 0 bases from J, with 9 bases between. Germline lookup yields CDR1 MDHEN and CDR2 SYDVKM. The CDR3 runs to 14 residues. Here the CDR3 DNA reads TGTGCCAGCAGGGGGGGTTATAGCAATCAGCCCCAGCATTTT. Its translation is CASRGGYSNQPQHF. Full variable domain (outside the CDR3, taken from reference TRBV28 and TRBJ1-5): DVKVTQSSRYLVKRTGEKVFLECVQDMDHENMFWYRQDPGLGLRLIYFSYDVKMKEKGDIPEGYSVSREKKERFSLILESASTNQTSMYLCASRGGYSNQPQHFGDGTRLSIL.

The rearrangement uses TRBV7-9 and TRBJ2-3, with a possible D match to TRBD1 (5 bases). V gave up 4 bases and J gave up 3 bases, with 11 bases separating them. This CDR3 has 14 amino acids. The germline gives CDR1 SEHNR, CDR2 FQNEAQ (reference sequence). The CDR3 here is CASSSDSFTDTQYF. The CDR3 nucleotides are TGTGCCAGCAGCTCTGACAGCTTTACAGATACGCAGTATTTT.

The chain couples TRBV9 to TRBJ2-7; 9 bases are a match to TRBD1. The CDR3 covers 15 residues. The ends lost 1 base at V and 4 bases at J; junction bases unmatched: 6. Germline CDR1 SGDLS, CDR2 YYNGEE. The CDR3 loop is CASSVNTDRGYEQYF. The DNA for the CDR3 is TGTGCCAGCAGCGTAAACACCGACAGGGGGTACGAGCAGTACTTC.

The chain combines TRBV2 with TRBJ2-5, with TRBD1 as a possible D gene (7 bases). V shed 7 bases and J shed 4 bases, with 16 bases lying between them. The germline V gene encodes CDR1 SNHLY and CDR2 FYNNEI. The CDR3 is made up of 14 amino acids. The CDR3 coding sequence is TGTGCCAGCATGGCGGGACAGATAGGAGAGACCCAGTACTTC. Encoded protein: CASMAGQIGETQYF.

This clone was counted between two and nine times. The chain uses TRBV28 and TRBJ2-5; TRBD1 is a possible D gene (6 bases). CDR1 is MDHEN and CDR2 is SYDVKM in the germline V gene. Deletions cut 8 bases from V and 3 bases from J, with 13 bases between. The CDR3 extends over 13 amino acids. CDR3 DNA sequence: TGTGCCAGCGTAACAGGGTTGGAAGAGACCCAGTACTTC. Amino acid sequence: CASVTGLEETQYF.

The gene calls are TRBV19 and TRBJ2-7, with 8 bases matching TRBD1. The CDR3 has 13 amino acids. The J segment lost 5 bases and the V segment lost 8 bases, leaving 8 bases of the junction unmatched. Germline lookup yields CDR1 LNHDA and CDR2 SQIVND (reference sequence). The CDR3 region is CASGRQGKNEQYF. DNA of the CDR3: TGTGCCAGTGGACGACAGGGGAAGAACGAGCAGTACTTC.

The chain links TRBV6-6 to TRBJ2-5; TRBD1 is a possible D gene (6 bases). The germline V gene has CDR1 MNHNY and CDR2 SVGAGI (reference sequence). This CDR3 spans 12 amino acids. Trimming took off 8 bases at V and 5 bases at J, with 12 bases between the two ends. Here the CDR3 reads CASWGLRETQYF. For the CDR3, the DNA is TGTGCCAGCTGGGGGCTTAGGGAGACCCAGTACTTC.

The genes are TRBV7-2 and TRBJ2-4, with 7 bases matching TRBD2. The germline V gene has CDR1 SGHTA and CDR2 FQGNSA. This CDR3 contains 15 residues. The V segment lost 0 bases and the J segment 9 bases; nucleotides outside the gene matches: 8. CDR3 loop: CASSLAVGRLGIQYF. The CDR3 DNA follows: TGTGCCAGCAGCTTAGCCGTCGGGAGGCTGGGCATTCAGTACTTC. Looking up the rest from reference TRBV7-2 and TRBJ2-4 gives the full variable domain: GAGVSQSPSNKVTEKGKDVELRCDPISGHTALYWYRQSLGQGLEFLIYFQGNSAPDKSGLPSDRFSAERTGGSVSTLTIQRTQQEDSAVYLCASSLAVGRLGIQYFGAGTRLSVL.

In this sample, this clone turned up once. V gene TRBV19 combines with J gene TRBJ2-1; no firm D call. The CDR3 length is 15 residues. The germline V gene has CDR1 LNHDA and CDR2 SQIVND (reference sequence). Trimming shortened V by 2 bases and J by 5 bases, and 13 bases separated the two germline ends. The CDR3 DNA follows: TGTGCCAGTAGTATAAGCGCCAATAACCACAATGAGCAGTTCTTC. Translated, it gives CASSISANNHNEQFF.

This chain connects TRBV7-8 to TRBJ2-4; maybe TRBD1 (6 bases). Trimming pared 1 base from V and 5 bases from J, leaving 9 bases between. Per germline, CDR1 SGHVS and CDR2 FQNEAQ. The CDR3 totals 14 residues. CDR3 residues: CASSLGRQENIQYF. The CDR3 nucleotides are TGTGCCAGCAGCTTAGGCCGACAGGAAAACATTCAGTACTTC.

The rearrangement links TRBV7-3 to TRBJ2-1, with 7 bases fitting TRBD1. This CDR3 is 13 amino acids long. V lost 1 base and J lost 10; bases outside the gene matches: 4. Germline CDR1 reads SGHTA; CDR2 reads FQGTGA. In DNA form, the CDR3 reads TGTGCCAGCAGCTTAAATCGGGACAGAGAGCAGTTCTTC. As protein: CASSLNRDREQFF.

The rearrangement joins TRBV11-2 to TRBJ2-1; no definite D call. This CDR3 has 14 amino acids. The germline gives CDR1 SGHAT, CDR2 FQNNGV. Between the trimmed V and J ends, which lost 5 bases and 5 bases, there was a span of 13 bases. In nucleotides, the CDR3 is TGTGCCAGCAGCAAAAGTGGCAACCACAATGAGCAGTTCTTC. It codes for CASSKSGNHNEQFF.

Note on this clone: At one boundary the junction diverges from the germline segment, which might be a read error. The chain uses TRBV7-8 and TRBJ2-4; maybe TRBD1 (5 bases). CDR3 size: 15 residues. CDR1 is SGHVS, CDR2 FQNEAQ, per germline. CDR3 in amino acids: CASSLAGHAKNSQYF. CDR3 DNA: TGTGCCAGCAGCTTAGCCGGACACGCCAAAAACAGTCAGTACTTC. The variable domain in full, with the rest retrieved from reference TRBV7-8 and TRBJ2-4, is GAGVSQSPRYKVAKRGQDVALRCDPISGHVSLFWYQQALGQGPEFLTYFQNEAQLDKSGLPSDRFFAERPEGSVSTLKIQRTQQEDSAVYLCASSLAGHAKNSQYFGAGTRLSVL.

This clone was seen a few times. The CDR3 DNA reads TGTGCCAGCAGTTATGAGGAGGGCTTACAGTTTCCCCTCTATGGCTACACCTTC. Amino acids: CASSYEEGLQFPLYGYTF. The chain uses TRBV9 and TRBJ1-2; D call uncertain. CDR1 SGDLS and CDR2 YYNGEE come from the germline V gene. The CDR3 contains 18 residues. V lost 5 bases, J lost 4 bases, and 27 bases lay in between.

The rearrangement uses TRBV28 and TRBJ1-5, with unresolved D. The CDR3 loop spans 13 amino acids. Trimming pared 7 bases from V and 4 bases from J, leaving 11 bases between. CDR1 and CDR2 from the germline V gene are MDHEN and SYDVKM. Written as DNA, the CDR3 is TGTGCCAGCATCAACAGAGTTAATCAGCCCCAGCATTTT. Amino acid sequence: CASINRVNQPQHF.

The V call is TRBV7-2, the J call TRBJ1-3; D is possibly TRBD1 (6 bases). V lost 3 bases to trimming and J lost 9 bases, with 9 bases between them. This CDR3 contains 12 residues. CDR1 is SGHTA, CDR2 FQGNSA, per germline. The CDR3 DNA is TGTGCCAGCAGCTTGCAGGGGAGCACCATATATTTT. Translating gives CASSLQGSTIYF.

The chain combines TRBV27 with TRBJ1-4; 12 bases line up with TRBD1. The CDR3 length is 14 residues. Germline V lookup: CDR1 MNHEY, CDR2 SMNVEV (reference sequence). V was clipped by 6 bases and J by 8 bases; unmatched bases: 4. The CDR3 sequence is CASRSGTGGEKLFF. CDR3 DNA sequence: TGTGCCAGCAGATCCGGGACAGGGGGCGAAAAACTGTTTTTT. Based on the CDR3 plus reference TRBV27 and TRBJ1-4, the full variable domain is EAQVTQNPRYLITVTGKKLTVTCSQNMNHEYMSWYRQDPGLGLRQIYYSMNVEVTDKGDVPEGYKVSRKEKRNFPLILESPSPNQTSLYFCASRSGTGGEKLFFGSGTQLSVL.

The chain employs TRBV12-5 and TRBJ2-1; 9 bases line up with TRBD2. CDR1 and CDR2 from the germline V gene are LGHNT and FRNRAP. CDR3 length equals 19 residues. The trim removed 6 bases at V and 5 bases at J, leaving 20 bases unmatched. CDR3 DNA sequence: TGTGCTAGTGGCCCCGGGACTAGCTACGAAGTTGCCCCTGACAATGAGCAGTTCTTC. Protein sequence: CASGPGTSYEVAPDNEQFF.

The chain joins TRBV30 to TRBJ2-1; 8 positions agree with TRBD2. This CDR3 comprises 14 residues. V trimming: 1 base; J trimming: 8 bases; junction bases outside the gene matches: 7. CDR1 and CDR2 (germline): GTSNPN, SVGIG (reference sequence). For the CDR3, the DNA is TGTGCCTGGAGTGCCGGGAGGGCCTCGGATGAGCAGTTCTTC. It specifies CAWSAGRASDEQFF.

The DNA of the CDR3 is TGCGCCAGCAGGCCGGGACTAGCGGGATCCCACCTGGGGGGCCAGTACTTC. Its translation is CASRPGLAGSHLGGQYF. The V and J genes are TRBV10-2 and TRBJ2-5; 13 bases map to TRBD2. V shed 6 bases and J 10 bases; nucleotides not matched to a gene: 17. Germline V gene sequence: CDR1 WSHSY, CDR2 SAAADI. The CDR3 is made up of 17 amino acids.

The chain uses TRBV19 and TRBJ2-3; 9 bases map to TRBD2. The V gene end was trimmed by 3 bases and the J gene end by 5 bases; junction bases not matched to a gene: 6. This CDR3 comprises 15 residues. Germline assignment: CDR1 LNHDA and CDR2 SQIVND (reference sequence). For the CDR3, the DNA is TGTGCCAGTAGTATTGGTAGCGGGAGCTTAGATACGCAGTATTTT. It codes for CASSIGSGSLDTQYF.

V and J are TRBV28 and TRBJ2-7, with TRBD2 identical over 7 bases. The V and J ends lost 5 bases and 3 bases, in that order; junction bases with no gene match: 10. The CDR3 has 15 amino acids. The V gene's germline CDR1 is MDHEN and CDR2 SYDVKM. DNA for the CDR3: TGTGCCAGCAGTACGACGGGACTAACCAGCTACGAGCAGTACTTC. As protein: CASSTTGLTSYEQYF.

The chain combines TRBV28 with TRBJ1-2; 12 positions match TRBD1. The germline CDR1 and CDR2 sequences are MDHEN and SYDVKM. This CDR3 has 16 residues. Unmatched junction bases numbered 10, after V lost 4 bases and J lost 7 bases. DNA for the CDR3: TGTGCCAGCAGTTCATCCGGGACAGGGGGCTCGGGTGGCTACACCTTC. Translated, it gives CASSSSGTGGSGGYTF.

CDR3 protein: CASSQAGSYAYEQYF. In DNA, the CDR3 is TGTGCCAGCAGCCAAGCTGGGAGTTATGCCTACGAGCAGTACTTC. The chain couples TRBV4-2 to TRBJ2-7; D is possibly TRBD2 (5 bases). The V gene lost 1 base and the J gene lost 2 bases, with 12 bases spanning the gap. Germline assignment: CDR1 LGHNA and CDR2 YNFKEQ. The CDR3 sequence is 15 residues long.